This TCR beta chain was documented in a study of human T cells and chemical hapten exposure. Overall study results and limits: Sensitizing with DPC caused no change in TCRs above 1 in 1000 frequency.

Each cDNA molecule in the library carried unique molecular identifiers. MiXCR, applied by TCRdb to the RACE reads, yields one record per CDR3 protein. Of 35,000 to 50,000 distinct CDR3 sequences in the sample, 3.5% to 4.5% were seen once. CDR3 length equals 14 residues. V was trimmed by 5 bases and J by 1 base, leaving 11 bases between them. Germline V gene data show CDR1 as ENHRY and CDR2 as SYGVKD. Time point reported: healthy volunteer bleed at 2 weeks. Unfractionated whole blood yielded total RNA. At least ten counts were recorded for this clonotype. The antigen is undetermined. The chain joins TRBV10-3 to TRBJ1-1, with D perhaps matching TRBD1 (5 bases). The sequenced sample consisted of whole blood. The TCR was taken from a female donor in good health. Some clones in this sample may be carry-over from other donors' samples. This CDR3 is CAISTATGNTEAFF. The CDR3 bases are TGTGCCATCAGTACCGCAACAGGGAACACTGAAGCTTTCTTT.